Shown below are 20 T cell receptor beta chains from a single sample sequenced in a study of blood T cell repertoires in COVID-19. Data came from immunoSEQ multiplex PCR; TCRdb stores just in-frame clones and leaves some out. The table has approximately 180,000 clones, around 82% seen once. Material for sequencing was peripheral blood. The origin of the receptors is a woman of 80 years or more with acute or convalescent COVID-19.

This clone showed up just a few times. V usage is TRBV10-1 and J usage is TRBJ1-1, with D maybe TRBD1 (6 bases). CDR1 is WNHNN, CDR2 SYGVQD, per germline (reference sequence). This CDR3 is 12 amino acids long. Trimming removed 3 bases from V and 5 bases from J, with 7 bases in between. The CDR3 region has the DNA TGCGCCAGCAGTGATGGGACAACTGAAGCTTTCTTT. It translates to CASSDGTTEAFF.

J is TRBJ1-5 and V is TRBV19; unclear D gene. The length of the CDR3 is 13 residues. The germline V gene has CDR1 LNHDA and CDR2 SQIVND (reference sequence). Trimming left V 8 bases short and J 2 bases short, with 10 bases between. The CDR3 sequence: CASGGPGNQPQHF. CDR3 in DNA: TGTGCCAGTGGCGGGCCAGGCAATCAGCCCCAGCATTTT. Variable domain in full (rest from reference TRBV19 and TRBJ1-5): DGGITQSPKYLFRKEGQNVTLSCEQNLNHDAMYWYRQDPGQGLRLIYYSQIVNDFQKGDIAEGYSVSREKKESFPLTVTSAQKNPTAFYLCASGGPGNQPQHFGDGTRLSIL.

The chain carries TRBV5-1 and TRBJ1-1; 8 nucleotides agree with TRBD1. Germline CDR1 reads SGHRS; CDR2 reads YFSETQ. The CDR3 is 14 amino acids. Trimming cost V 4 bases and J 4 bases; bases outside gene matches: 6. CDR3 nucleotides: TGCGCCAGCAGCCTTCTTACAGGGGGCACTGAAGCTTTCTTT. This encodes CASSLLTGGTEAFF. The whole variable domain, filled in from reference TRBV5-1 and TRBJ1-1, reads KAGVTQTPRYLIKTRGQQVTLSCSPISGHRSVSWYQQTPGQGLQFLFEYFSETQRNKGNFPGRFSGRQFSNSRSEMNVSTLELGDSALYLCASSLLTGGTEAFFGQGTRLTVV.

The chain links TRBV12-3 or TRBV12-4 to TRBJ1-6; D is ambiguous. The length of the CDR3 is 12 residues. V dropped 3 bases and J dropped 10 bases, with 7 bases sitting between them. The chain's CDR3 is CASSLAVSPLHF. CDR3 bases: TGTGCCAGCAGTTTGGCCGTGTCACCCCTCCACTTT.

J is TRBJ1-2 and V is TRBV3-1 (or the pseudogene TRBV3-2); 7 bases are a match to TRBD1. Germline loops: CDR1 LGHDT, CDR2 YNNKEL (reference sequence). This CDR3 has 13 amino acids. The J segment lost 6 bases and the V segment lost 3 bases, leaving 4 bases of the junction unmatched. This chain's CDR3 is CASSHRRGDGYTF. The CDR3 coding sequence is TGTGCCAGCAGCCACCGCAGGGGGGATGGCTACACCTTC.

This rearrangement joins TRBV5-1 to TRBJ1-1, with D possibly TRBD1 on 6 matching bases. The CDR3 runs to 15 residues. Germline V gene lookup returns CDR1 SGHRS and CDR2 YFSETQ. Trimming cost V 4 bases and J 0 bases, with 13 bases left between them. The CDR3 DNA reads as TGCGCCAGCAGCGAAGAGGACAGTATGAACACTGAAGCTTTCTTT. Translation gives CASSEEDSMNTEAFF.

The chain joins TRBV5-6 to TRBJ1-5; unclear D gene. Germline CDR1 is SGHDT and CDR2 is YYEEEE. V lost 1 base to trimming and J lost 4 bases, with 15 bases between them. This CDR3 is built from 16 residues. The CDR3 loop reads CASSLYVAVENQPQHF. CDR3 in DNA: TGTGCCAGCAGCTTGTATGTCGCGGTCGAAAATCAGCCCCAGCATTTT.

The chain combines TRBV7-5 with TRBJ2-1; the table's D call TRBD1 went unverified against the DNA. TRBV7-5 is flagged as a pseudogene. The CDR3 is 16 residues long. CDR3 DNA sequence: TGTGTCAGAAGCTCCACCTGGGACAGGGACTACAATGAGCAGTTCTTC. It encodes CVRSSTWDRDYNEQFF.

This clone was counted only a few times. In DNA form, the CDR3 reads TGCGCCAGCACTCCGGGGGGGCAAGAGACCCAGTACTTC. Translation: CASTPGGQETQYF. The chain carries TRBV10-2 and TRBJ2-5; 8 bases align to TRBD2. J gave up 2 bases and V 7 bases, and 3 bases lay outside the gene matches. The CDR3 runs 13 residues. Germline V gene data show CDR1 as WSHSY and CDR2 as SAAADI.

The chain joins TRBV30 to TRBJ1-2; D unresolved. Deletions cut 5 bases from V and 4 bases from J, with 20 bases between. The germline CDR1 and CDR2 sequences are GTSNPN and SVGIG (reference sequence). The CDR3 spans 15 residues. CDR3 region: CAWVRNRNSLYGYTF. CDR3 sequence (DNA): TGTGCCTGGGTCCGTAACCGTAACAGTCTCTATGGCTACACCTTC.

The V gene is TRBV6-5, the J gene TRBJ1-1; 9 bases map to TRBD1. CDR3 length equals 14 residues. J was trimmed by 4 bases and V by 2 bases; bases with no gene match: 2. CDR1 is MNHEY and CDR2 is SVGAGI in the germline V gene. CDR3 region: CASSYRGQGTEAFF. CDR3 DNA: TGTGCCAGCAGTTACCGGGGACAGGGCACTGAAGCTTTCTTT.

V usage is TRBV5-5 and J usage is TRBJ2-2; 13 nucleotides line up with TRBD2. This CDR3 comprises 19 residues. Per germline, CDR1 SGHKS and CDR2 YYEKEE (reference sequence). J lost 1 base, V lost 0 bases, and 6 bases had no gene match. This CDR3 is CASSLGSGTSGKNTGELFF. In nucleotides, the CDR3 is TGTGCCAGCAGCTTGGGCTCCGGGACTAGCGGGAAGAACACCGGGGAGCTGTTTTTT.

CDR3 DNA sequence: TGCGCCAGCAGCCAAGTTTCCCAACTGGGCCAGCCCCAGCATTTT. As protein: CASSQVSQLGQPQHF. The rearrangement links TRBV4-1 to TRBJ1-5, with D uncertain. The CDR3 runs 15 residues. V was trimmed by 1 base and J by 7 bases, leaving 14 bases between them. Germline CDR1 MGHRA, CDR2 YSYEKL.

The rearrangement joins TRBV27 to TRBJ1-6; the D gene is possibly TRBD1 (6 bases). The CDR3 covers 18 residues. The germline V gene has CDR1 MNHEY and CDR2 SMNVEV (reference sequence). The ends were cut back, 4 bases at V and 3 bases at J, with 19 bases in the middle. CDR3 amino acids: CASSSRPPGQYYNSPLHF. The CDR3 nucleotides read TGTGCCAGCAGTTCCCGGCCCCCAGGACAGTACTATAATTCACCCCTCCACTTT.

The chain links TRBV6-2 or TRBV6-3 to TRBJ2-7; possibly TRBD2 for D (5 bases). Trimming removed 5 bases from V and 0 bases from J, with 11 bases in between. CDR1 and CDR2 (germline): MNHEY, SVGEGT. The CDR3 covers 14 residues. CDR3 region: CASSLRRGSYEQYF. CDR3 nucleotides: TGTGCCAGCAGTCTTCGTCGGGGCTCCTACGAGCAGTACTTC.

This sequence joins TRBV9 and TRBJ1-2, with unresolved D. The germline CDR1 and CDR2 sequences are SGDLS and YYNGEE. Trimming removed 0 bases at V and 6 bases at J, with 12 bases between. The CDR3 extends over 14 amino acids. The CDR3 region has the DNA TGTGCCAGCAGCGTAGATGGCGGTAGCCATGGCTACACCTTC. It translates to CASSVDGGSHGYTF.

The chain combines TRBV14 with TRBJ1-1; 11 nucleotides line up with TRBD1. Germline CDR1 reads SGHDN; CDR2 reads FVKESK. Germline trimming cut 3 bases from V and 4 bases from J; bases unmatched to any gene: 10. The CDR3 has 17 residues. The CDR3 protein is CASSQPGQGGRTTEAFF. The CDR3 DNA reads as TGTGCCAGCAGCCAGCCGGGACAGGGGGGAAGGACCACTGAAGCTTTCTTT.

In this sample, this clone turned up a few times. This chain joins TRBV15 and TRBJ2-1; the match to TRBD2 covers 15 bases. Trimming at V came to 1 base and at J to 6 bases, leaving 1 base not matched to a gene. This CDR3 contains 16 residues. Germline values: CDR1 LNHNV, CDR2 YYDKDF (reference sequence). CDR3 in amino acids: CATSRGGLAGGNEQFF. The CDR3 bases are TGTGCCACCAGCAGAGGGGGACTAGCGGGAGGCAATGAGCAGTTCTTC.

This rearrangement joins TRBV5-8 to TRBJ2-4, with no clear D. The CDR3 contains 14 residues. The germline V gene encodes CDR1 SGHTS and CDR2 YDEGEE. Trimming pared 10 bases from V and 1 base from J, leaving 15 bases between. The CDR3: CAHKPPQAKNIQYF. CDR3 DNA: TGTGCCCATAAACCCCCTCAGGCCAAAAACATTCAGTACTTC.

The V call is TRBV7-6, the J call TRBJ1-2; tentatively, D is TRBD1 (5 bases). Germline V gene sequence: CDR1 SGHVS, CDR2 FNYEAQ. Trimming removed 0 bases at V and 4 bases at J, with 6 bases between. CDR3 length: 13 amino acids. The CDR3 spells CASSLAGLYGYTF. As DNA, the CDR3 is TGTGCCAGCAGCTTAGCGGGACTCTATGGCTACACCTTC.